The T cell receptor beta chain under discussion was sequenced for a study of OX40 agonist ivuxolimab in advanced cancers. In the study overall: The diagnoses of dose-escalation patients were hepatocellular carcinoma, melanoma, renal cell or head and neck cancer. Study conclusions and caveats: Patients who responded partially at 0.1-3.0 mg/kg showed clonal expansion ranking among the lowest.

Peripheral blood came from all dose cohorts at three timepoints. V shed 0 bases and J 5 bases; nucleotides not matched to a gene: 12. The CDR3 runs to 19 residues. The germline V gene encodes CDR1 SGHRS and CDR2 YFSETQ. Comments on this clone: No antigen is known for it.

This table comes from immunoSEQ multiplex PCR, and its TCRdb copy is limited to in-frame clones, with some not included. This table holds about 51,000 clones, about 86% found once. The TCR was taken from an adult with an advanced solid tumor such as melanoma, head and neck, liver or kidney cancer. The sample in question was CD4+ or CD8+ T cells sorted from blood, obtained in a trial of the OX40 agonist ivuxolimab. The chain has TRBV5-1 and TRBJ2-4; 12 bases map to TRBD2. CDR3 loop: CASSLAVLAGGPRQNIQYF. The DNA for the CDR3 is TGCGCCAGCAGCTTGGCCGTCCTAGCGGGGGGGCCTAGGCAAAACATTCAGTACTTC.